Listed here are 18 T cell receptor beta chains from one sample, sequenced in a study of blood T cells in healthy people across ages. PCR was performed a second time for 7 to 11 cycles using a sample-barcoded 5' primer and a J-beta primer mix. Each CDR3 protein gets one entry after TCRdb re-called the 5' RACE reads with MiXCR. The sample consists of fewer than 900,000 distinct CDR3 sequences, approximately 35% of them appearing once. Sequenced material: blood. The receptors were gathered from a man aged 18-30 years in good health.

This chain joins TRBV11-1 and TRBJ2-5; 7 bases fit TRBD1. The end of the DNA aligns better with TRBJ2-7, so the J call may be wrong. The CDR3 contains 15 residues. The germline gives CDR1 SGHAT, CDR2 FQDESV (reference sequence). CDR3: CASSFSTGTDYEQYF. The CDR3 bases are TGTGCCAGCAGCTTTAGCACCGGGACAGATTACGAGCAGTACTTC.

The V and J genes are TRBV12-3 or TRBV12-4 and TRBJ2-5; 7 positions match TRBD1. V lost 5 bases, J lost 5 bases, and 11 bases stayed unmatched. CDR3 length: 15 residues. CDR3 amino acids: CASSRTGQSYETQYF. The CDR3 nucleotides are TGTGCCAGCAGTCGGACAGGACAAAGCTATGAGACCCAGTACTTC.

The J gene is TRBJ2-7, the V gene TRBV6-5, with D unresolved. CDR1 MNHEY and CDR2 SVGAGI come from the germline V gene. This CDR3 contains 14 residues. Trimming removed 8 bases from V and 7 bases from J, with 21 bases in between. The CDR3 is CASASRPTYNEQYF. The CDR3 coding sequence is TGTGCCAGCGCATCCAGGCCGACCTACAATGAGCAGTACTTC.

In regard to this clonotype: A junction boundary mismatches the germline segment, possibly from a read error. The chain employs TRBV6-2 or TRBV6-3 and TRBJ2-7, with D perhaps matching TRBD1 (6 bases). CDR3 length: 15 amino acids. Germline lookup yields CDR1 MNHEY and CDR2 SVGEGT. The CDR3 sequence: CASSYTLTGSYGQYF. CDR3 sequence (DNA): TGTGCCAGCAGTTACACCCTCACAGGGTCCTACGGGCAGTACTTC.

To note about this clonotype: The junction differs from germline at one of its ends, possibly a read error. This sequence joins TRBV11-2 and TRBJ2-1, with D possibly matching TRBD1 (6 bases). The length of the CDR3 is 15 residues. The germline CDR1 and CDR2 sequences are SGHAT and FQNNGV. CDR3 DNA: TGTGCCGGCAGCCCAGAGGGGGTCGGGTACAATGAGCAGTTCTTC. This encodes CAGSPEGVGYNEQFF.

This clonotype was recorded a few times. This sequence joins TRBV2 and TRBJ1-5, with TRBD1 matching over 9 bases. The CDR3 spans 14 residues. CDR1 and CDR2 (germline): SNHLY, FYNNEI. V was clipped by 6 bases and J by 7 bases; unmatched bases: 7. The CDR3 sequence: CASRVQGAKQPQHF. CDR3 coding DNA: TGTGCCAGCAGGGTACAGGGGGCGAAGCAGCCCCAGCATTTT.

This clonotype was seen more than once but under ten times. The V gene is TRBV29-1, the J gene TRBJ2-7; either TRBD1 or TRBD2 may fit D (7 bases each). V shed 5 bases and J shed 3 bases, with 11 bases lying between them. The CDR3 totals 12 residues. Germline CDR1 is SQVTM and CDR2 is ANQGSEA. The CDR3 DNA follows: TGCAGCGTTCCAGGGGGGGGCTACGAGCAGTACTTC. This translates into CSVPGGGYEQYF.

The V and J genes are TRBV4-3 and TRBJ2-2; unclear D gene. This CDR3 has 16 residues. Looked up from germline, CDR1 is LGHNA and CDR2 is YSLEER. With 1 base removed from V and 0 bases from J, the gap between germline ends came to 9 bases. Here the CDR3 reads CASSQGGHTNTGELFF. CDR3 sequence (DNA): TGCGCCAGCAGCCAAGGGGGTCACACGAACACCGGGGAGCTGTTTTTT.

This chain uses TRBV5-4 with TRBJ2-5; TRBD1 might be the D (6 bases). This CDR3 is 15 amino acids long. Germline assignment: CDR1 SGHNT and CDR2 YYREEE (reference sequence). The V gene lost 4 bases and the J gene lost 5 bases, with 18 bases spanning the gap. In DNA form, the CDR3 reads TGTGCCAGCAGCACGGAAGGGGGAATAATGGAGACCCAGTACTTC. Encoded protein: CASSTEGGIMETQYF.

About this clonotype itself: Germline and junction disagree at one end, which may indicate a read error. The chain has TRBV10-3 and TRBJ2-6, with D perhaps matching TRBD1 (5 bases). The CDR3 spans 15 residues. The germline gives CDR1 ENHRY, CDR2 SYGVKD. The CDR3 coding sequence is TGTGTAATTCTTCTTGTATGCTCTGGGGCCACCGTCCTGACTTTC. Encoded protein: CVILLVCSGATVLTF.

The V and J genes are TRBV7-2 and TRBJ2-6, with unresolved D. Germline lookup yields CDR1 SGHTA and CDR2 FQGNSA. The CDR3 spans 20 residues. V dropped 2 bases and J dropped 3 bases, with 23 bases sitting between them. CDR3 DNA sequence: TGTGCCAGCAGCTTAAGGCACGAGACAAGTGTTACGAGTGGGGCCAACGTCCTGACTTTC. Residues: CASSLRHETSVTSGANVLTF. Variable domain in full (rest from reference TRBV7-2 and TRBJ2-6): GAGVSQSPSNKVTEKGKDVELRCDPISGHTALYWYRQSLGQGLEFLIYFQGNSAPDKSGLPSDRFSAERTGGSVSTLTIQRTQQEDSAVYLCASSLRHETSVTSGANVLTFGAGSRLTVL.

This clonotype was detected many times. This chain joins TRBV20-1 and TRBJ1-4, with TRBD1 as a possible D gene (5 bases). This CDR3 has 14 amino acids. V was clipped by 1 base and J by 5 bases, with 11 bases between them. Germline V CDR1 and CDR2: DFQATT, SNEGSKA (reference sequence). CDR3 protein: CSARVRASNEKLFF. The CDR3 DNA follows: TGCAGTGCTAGAGTCAGGGCTTCAAATGAAAAACTGTTTTTT.

The chain carries TRBV12-3 or TRBV12-4 and TRBJ1-1; D may be TRBD1 (5 bases). Deletions cut 5 bases from V and 0 bases from J, with 10 bases between. This CDR3 spans 14 amino acids. This CDR3 reads CASSMGQMNTEAFF. CDR3 DNA: TGTGCCAGCAGTATGGGGCAGATGAACACTGAAGCTTTCTTT.

This clonotype was observed a handful of times. V gene TRBV6-6 combines with J gene TRBJ2-5; D is possibly TRBD2 (5 bases). The CDR3 covers 15 residues. V lost 5 bases and J lost 11, with 24 bases in between. Germline CDR1 is MNHNY and CDR2 is SVGAGI (reference sequence). CDR3 coding DNA: TGTGCCAGCAGTGAGGGTTACCGAGCAAAATATGAGCAGTACTTC. This encodes CASSEGYRAKYEQYF.

This clonotype was recorded a few times. V is TRBV11-2 and J is TRBJ2-5; no firm D call. This CDR3 is built from 13 residues. Germline lookup yields CDR1 SGHAT and CDR2 FQNNGV. V dropped 1 base and J dropped 7 bases, with 10 bases sitting between them. The CDR3 is CASSLVGAGTQYF. The CDR3 region has the DNA TGTGCCAGCAGCTTAGTAGGTGCTGGGACCCAGTACTTC.

This clonotype was observed at least ten times. The V and J genes are TRBV12-3 or TRBV12-4 and TRBJ2-7; 8 positions agree with TRBD1. The J segment lost 0 bases and the V segment lost 5 bases, leaving 21 bases of the junction unmatched. The CDR3 runs to 20 residues. As DNA, the CDR3 is TGTGCCAGCAGTCCCCAGGCGGTATGGATCGGACAGGGCGACTCCTACGAGCAGTACTTC. It codes for CASSPQAVWIGQGDSYEQYF.

Remarks on this clonotype: It may be a read error: a sequence one base away is much more abundant. The genes are TRBV7-2 and TRBJ2-5, with 8 bases identical to TRBD2. Germline CDR1 is SGHTA and CDR2 is FQGNSA. V lost 7 bases, J lost 11 bases, and 15 bases stayed unmatched. The CDR3 extends over 14 amino acids. CDR3 sequence (DNA): TGTGCCAGCACCCGTGATCAGCGGGGGTCTGAGCAGTACTTC. Its protein is CASTRDQRGSEQYF.

The chain couples TRBV2 to TRBJ2-1, with 7 bases matching TRBD2. V was clipped by 6 bases and J by 5 bases; unmatched bases: 1. The V gene's germline CDR1 is SNHLY and CDR2 FYNNEI. The CDR3 contains 12 residues. CDR3 region: CASRGGNNEQFF. CDR3 DNA sequence: TGTGCCAGCAGGGGGGGGAACAATGAGCAGTTCTTC.